Shown below are 32 T cell receptor beta chains from a single sample sequenced in a study of cytomegalovirus exposure and HLA in healthy donors. The repertoire was sequenced with immunoSEQ multiplex PCR; TCRdb's copy has only in-frame clones and lacks some. The top ten clones hold roughly 7% of a sample with fewer than 200,000 clones, more than 75% of them seen once. Sequenced material: PBMCs. These receptors came from a man aged 30 to 39 in good health and CMV-seropositive.

The genes are TRBV11-3 and TRBJ2-3; unclear D gene. The germline V and J ends were trimmed by 5 bases and 3 bases, with 12 bases remaining between them. The CDR3 totals 14 residues. The germline gives CDR1 SGHNT, CDR2 YENEEA. This CDR3 is CASSPLGSTDTQYF. The CDR3 nucleotides read TGTGCCAGCAGCCCCCTGGGGTCTACAGATACGCAGTATTTT.

The CDR3 nucleotides are TGTGCCAGCAGCCCCCTAGTGGACAGCTTACAAGAGACCCAGTACTTC. Translated, it gives CASSPLVDSLQETQYF. The chain combines TRBV28 with TRBJ2-5, with D possibly TRBD1 on 6 matching bases. The CDR3 totals 16 residues. Trimming cost V 6 bases and J 2 bases, with 19 bases left between them. Germline-derived CDR1 and CDR2 are MDHEN and SYDVKM.

This clone was counted a single time. V and J are TRBV5-6 and TRBJ1-2, with D unresolved. Trimming took off 4 bases at V and 1 base at J, with 20 bases between the two ends. The CDR3 spans 17 residues. From germline, CDR1 is SGHDT and CDR2 YYEEEE. CDR3 sequence (DNA): TGTGCCAGCAGCCCCCAAGGCGGCGGCCTCTTTAACTATGGCTACACCTTC. Its protein product is CASSPQGGGLFNYGYTF. Combining the CDR3 with reference TRBV5-6 and TRBJ1-2 gives the whole variable domain DAGVTQSPTHLIKTRGQQVTLRCSPKSGHDTVSWYQQALGQGPQFIFQYYEEEERQRGNFPDRFSGHQFPNYSSELNVNALLLGDSALYLCASSPQGGGLFNYGYTFGSGTRLTVV.

This chain connects TRBV29-1 to TRBJ2-7; weak D call: TRBD2 (6 bases). V was clipped by 6 bases and J by 3 bases, with 18 bases between them. Germline V lookup: CDR1 SQVTM, CDR2 ANQGSEA. This CDR3 comprises 14 residues. Written as DNA, the CDR3 is TGCAGCGTGATCCGCGGCGGGGCACACTACGAGCAGTACTTC. It specifies CSVIRGGAHYEQYF.

This chain uses TRBV30 with TRBJ2-1; no firm D call. V lost 0 bases and J 10 bases, leaving 7 bases between the germline ends. CDR3 length: 11 residues. Germline loops: CDR1 GTSNPN, CDR2 SVGIG (reference sequence). The CDR3 DNA follows: TGTGCCTGGAGTGTAGGGCGGGAGCAGTTCTTC. This translates into CAWSVGREQFF.

This clone was seen just once. The rearrangement links TRBV29-1 to TRBJ1-1; perhaps TRBD1 as D (6 bases). Germline V gene lookup returns CDR1 SQVTM and CDR2 ANQGSEA. Deletions cut 6 bases from V and 1 base from J, with 9 bases between. CDR3 length equals 12 residues. As DNA, the CDR3 is TGCAGCGTCCAGACAGGGAACACTGAAGCTTTCTTT. It translates to CSVQTGNTEAFF.

The V gene is TRBV5-1, the J gene TRBJ1-1; tentatively, D is TRBD1 (6 bases). Germline-derived CDR1 and CDR2 are SGHRS and YFSETQ. CDR3 size: 14 residues. V was clipped by 1 base and J by 3 bases, with 10 bases between them. CDR3 DNA: TGCGCCAGCAGCTTGATGGGGGCGGACACTGAAGCTTTCTTT. It translates to CASSLMGADTEAFF.

The chain links TRBV5-6 to TRBJ1-2, with 9 positions matching TRBD1. Germline values: CDR1 SGHDT, CDR2 YYEEEE. Trimming cost V 5 bases and J 8 bases; bases outside gene matches: 10. This CDR3 comprises 14 residues. Here the CDR3 DNA reads TGTGCCAGCAGTTCGACAGGGGGGGTTCGAGGCTACACCTTC. Amino acids: CASSSTGGVRGYTF.

CDR3 residues: CASSLGVATF. The CDR3 DNA reads as TGTGCCAGCAGCCTAGGGGTAGCCACCTTC. The gene calls are TRBV7-2 and TRBJ1-2, with D possibly TRBD1 on 5 matching bases. Trimming stripped 5 bases from V and 13 bases from J, with 11 bases between. There are 10 residues in the CDR3. CDR1 is SGHTA, CDR2 FQGNSA, per germline.

The chain recombines TRBV6-6 with TRBJ1-3, with a possible D match to TRBD1 (5 bases). The CDR3 runs to 15 residues. Germline CDR1 reads MNHNY; CDR2 reads SVGAGI (reference sequence). Trimming pared 6 bases from V and 0 bases from J, leaving 12 bases between. The CDR3 DNA follows: TGTGCCAGCAGCCAGGGACGGCCCTCTGGAAACACCATATATTTT. The encoded protein is CASSQGRPSGNTIYF.

V usage is TRBV14 and J usage is TRBJ1-6, with D maybe TRBD1 (5 bases). The CDR3 has 15 residues. Looked up from germline, CDR1 is SGHDN and CDR2 is FVKESK. V lost 6 bases and J 8 bases, leaving 17 bases between the germline ends. The chain's CDR3 is CASRMTRGLYSPLHF. The CDR3 coding sequence is TGTGCCAGCAGGATGACCCGGGGCCTCTATTCACCCCTCCACTTT.

The chain recombines TRBV29-1 with TRBJ1-1; D is unresolved. Germline V CDR1 and CDR2: SQVTM, ANQGSEA. The ends were cut back, 6 bases at V and 1 base at J, with 12 bases in the middle. The CDR3 consists of 13 residues. CDR3 sequence reads: CSVLARTNTEAFF. The CDR3, as DNA: TGCAGCGTGCTAGCGAGGACGAACACTGAAGCTTTCTTT.

The V call is TRBV29-1, the J call TRBJ2-1; tentatively, D is TRBD2 (6 bases). V lost 6 bases and J lost 6, with 12 bases in between. The CDR3 extends over 12 amino acids. CDR1 SQVTM and CDR2 ANQGSEA come from the germline V gene. The CDR3 reads CSVAGTPNEQFF. In DNA, the CDR3 is TGCAGCGTAGCCGGGACTCCCAATGAGCAGTTCTTC.

The chain couples TRBV30 to TRBJ1-2; D uncertain. The V gene lost 0 bases and the J gene lost 3 bases, with 8 bases spanning the gap. The germline CDR1 and CDR2 sequences are GTSNPN and SVGIG (reference sequence). There are 13 residues in the CDR3. The CDR3 is CAWSVQLHYGYTF. Here the CDR3 DNA reads TGTGCCTGGAGTGTACAATTACACTATGGCTACACCTTC.

This rearrangement joins TRBV10-3 to TRBJ2-7; 10 bases are a match to TRBD2. Germline V CDR1 and CDR2: ENHRY, SYGVKD. The CDR3 loop spans 15 amino acids. Trimming removed 7 bases from V and 6 bases from J; junction bases left unmatched: 12. This chain's CDR3 is CAITPGASGSVEQYF. CDR3 bases: TGTGCCATCACCCCGGGGGCTAGCGGGAGTGTCGAGCAGTACTTC.

This chain joins TRBV7-9 and TRBJ2-7, with 10 positions matching TRBD2. J gave up 7 bases and V 2 bases, and 2 bases lay outside the gene matches. The CDR3 extends over 13 amino acids. Germline V gene lookup returns CDR1 SEHNR and CDR2 FQNEAQ (reference sequence). The CDR3 protein is CASSLQAGGEQYF. The DNA for the CDR3 is TGTGCCAGCAGCTTACAAGCGGGGGGGGAGCAGTACTTC.

CDR3 nucleotide sequence: TGCAGCGCGCTCTTAGCCGCTAACTATGGCTACACCTTC. Its translation is CSALLAANYGYTF. The chain uses TRBV29-1 and TRBJ1-2, with D unresolved. The CDR3 has 13 amino acids. With 7 bases removed from V and 0 bases from J, the gap between germline ends came to 12 bases. Germline V gene sequence: CDR1 SQVTM, CDR2 ANQGSEA.

The rearrangement links TRBV28 to TRBJ2-5, with D possibly being TRBD1 (6 bases). The CDR3 is 15 amino acids. V lost 5 bases and J lost 1, with 14 bases in between. Germline lookup yields CDR1 MDHEN and CDR2 SYDVKM. CDR3 nucleotide sequence: TGTGCCAGCAGTGCCTCAGGGGTGGGCCAAGAGACCCAGTACTTC. It translates to CASSASGVGQETQYF. Full variable domain (outside the CDR3, taken from reference TRBV28 and TRBJ2-5): DVKVTQSSRYLVKRTGEKVFLECVQDMDHENMFWYRQDPGLGLRLIYFSYDVKMKEKGDIPEGYSVSREKKERFSLILESASTNQTSMYLCASSASGVGQETQYFGPGTRLLVL.

This clone is a singleton in its sample. This chain joins TRBV27 and TRBJ1-1; D gene ambiguous. CDR1 and CDR2 from the germline V gene are MNHEY and SMNVEV (reference sequence). This CDR3 has 17 amino acids. With 0 bases removed from V and 0 bases from J, the gap between germline ends came to 14 bases. The CDR3 DNA sequence: TGTGCCAGCAGTTTATCGTATTTTACAGCCTTGAACACTGAAGCTTTCTTT. This translates into CASSLSYFTALNTEAFF.

The V gene is TRBV30, the J gene TRBJ1-3; no reliable D call. Germline CDR1 reads GTSNPN; CDR2 reads SVGIG (reference sequence). Trimming pared 4 bases from V and 0 bases from J, leaving 10 bases between. CDR3 size: 14 residues. CDR3 region: CAWTPGSSGNTIYF. The DNA of the CDR3 is TGTGCCTGGACCCCGGGGTCCTCTGGAAACACCATATATTTT.

This chain uses TRBV9 with TRBJ1-1; D gene unclear. The CDR3 has 13 amino acids. Trimming shortened V by 3 bases and J by 3 bases, and 9 bases separated the two germline ends. Germline CDR1 and CDR2: SGDLS and YYNGEE. This CDR3 is CASSAAGYTEAFF. DNA of the CDR3: TGTGCCAGCAGCGCTGCGGGTTACACTGAAGCTTTCTTT.

The chain couples TRBV5-8 to TRBJ2-3; no clear D. Germline assignment: CDR1 SGHTS and CDR2 YDEGEE. V shed 1 base and J shed 1 base, with 7 bases lying between them. The CDR3 is 14 amino acids. The CDR3 region is CASSLMSRTDTQYF. CDR3 nucleotide sequence: TGTGCCAGCAGCTTGATGTCCCGCACAGATACGCAGTATTTT. Supplemented by reference TRBV5-8 and TRBJ2-3, the full variable domain reads EAGVTQSPTHLIKTRGQQATLRCSPISGHTSVYWYQQALGLGLQFLLWYDEGEERNRGNFPPRFSGRQFPNYSSELNVNALELEDSALYLCASSLMSRTDTQYFGPGTRLTVL.

The rearrangement uses TRBV19 and TRBJ1-2, with unresolved D. The ends were cut back, 4 bases at V and 0 bases at J, with 6 bases in the middle. This CDR3 spans 13 amino acids. Germline-derived CDR1 and CDR2 are LNHDA and SQIVND (reference sequence). The CDR3 loop reads CASSSTANYGYTF. CDR3 sequence (DNA): TGTGCCAGTAGTAGCACCGCTAACTATGGCTACACCTTC. Complete variable domain (other parts from reference TRBV19 and TRBJ1-2): DGGITQSPKYLFRKEGQNVTLSCEQNLNHDAMYWYRQDPGQGLRLIYYSQIVNDFQKGDIAEGYSVSREKKESFPLTVTSAQKNPTAFYLCASSSTANYGYTFGSGTRLTVV.

V usage is TRBV6-1 and J usage is TRBJ2-7, with D unclear. The ends were cut back, 4 bases at V and 3 bases at J, with 7 bases in the middle. Germline V lookup: CDR1 MNHNS, CDR2 SASEGT. The CDR3 is 12 residues long. In nucleotides, the CDR3 is TGTGCCAGCAGTGTAACTCACTACGAGCAGTACTTC. Its protein product is CASSVTHYEQYF.

V and J are TRBV27 and TRBJ2-7; TRBD2 might be the D (5 bases). Germline V gene sequence: CDR1 MNHEY, CDR2 SMNVEV (reference sequence). The length of the CDR3 is 14 residues. The V gene lost 3 bases and the J gene lost 5 bases, with 14 bases spanning the gap. DNA of the CDR3: TGTGCCAGCAGTTTCCGGAGGCAGGTCCACGAGCAGTACTTC. Its translation is CASSFRRQVHEQYF.

This chain joins TRBV14 and TRBJ1-2, with unresolved D. Germline CDR1 and CDR2: SGHDN and FVKESK. This CDR3 is built from 13 residues. Trimming cost V 1 base and J 8 bases, with 11 bases left between them. The CDR3 spells CASSQGRGGGYTF. The CDR3 nucleotides read TGTGCCAGCAGCCAAGGCCGGGGAGGAGGCTACACCTTC.

This CDR3 reads CASSYTTRNTEAFF. CDR3 coding DNA: TGTGCCAGCAGCTACACCACAAGGAACACTGAAGCTTTCTTT. The V gene is TRBV5-6, the J gene TRBJ1-1; no clear D. The V gene's germline CDR1 is SGHDT and CDR2 YYEEEE. This CDR3 spans 14 amino acids. V was cut by 3 bases and J by 1 base, with 10 bases left in between.

V is TRBV7-2 and J is TRBJ1-2; no definite D call. In germline, CDR1 is SGHTA, CDR2 FQGNSA. V was clipped by 1 base and J by 0 bases, with 6 bases between them. This CDR3 spans 14 amino acids. Written as DNA, the CDR3 is TGTGCCAGCAGCTTAGATCCAGCTAACTATGGCTACACCTTC. Translated, it gives CASSLDPANYGYTF.

The gene calls are TRBV11-3 and TRBJ1-6; 9 bases fit TRBD1. After removal of 4 bases from V and 8 bases from J, the junction contained 15 bases not matched to a gene. CDR3 length equals 18 residues. Germline-derived CDR1 and CDR2 are SGHNT and YENEEA. CDR3 protein: CASSSGSDRGLWYSPLHF. Here the CDR3 DNA reads TGTGCCAGCAGCTCAGGATCCGACAGGGGGTTGTGGTATTCACCCCTCCACTTT. Full variable domain (rest looked up from reference TRBV11-3 and TRBJ1-6): EAGVVQSPRYKIIEKKQPVAFWCNPISGHNTLYWYLQNLGQGPELLIRYENEEAVDDSQLPKDRFSAERLKGVDSTLKIQPAELGDSAVYLCASSSGSDRGLWYSPLHFGNGTRLTVT.

J is TRBJ1-5 and V is TRBV6-6, with D uncertain. The CDR3 has 16 residues. With 0 bases removed from V and 3 bases from J, the gap between germline ends came to 12 bases. Germline values: CDR1 MNHNY, CDR2 SVGAGI (reference sequence). CDR3 in amino acids: CASSYSSARYNQPQHF. CDR3 nucleotide sequence: TGTGCCAGCAGTTACTCCTCGGCCCGTTACAATCAGCCCCAGCATTTT.

V gene TRBV4-1 combines with J gene TRBJ1-5; 9 positions agree with TRBD1. CDR1 is MGHRA and CDR2 is YSYEKL in the germline V gene. The CDR3 loop spans 20 amino acids. With V trimmed by 0 bases and J by 4 bases, 16 bases remained unmatched. CDR3 loop: CASSQDYTGKGTGINQPQHF. The CDR3 coding sequence is TGCGCCAGCAGCCAAGATTATACGGGGAAAGGGACAGGGATAAATCAGCCCCAGCATTTT.

CDR3 loop: CASSLGFGGSQPQHF. DNA of the CDR3: TGTGCCAGCAGCTTAGGTTTTGGGGGGAGTCAGCCCCAGCATTTT. The chain is built from TRBV11-2 and TRBJ1-5; weak D call: TRBD1 (5 bases). The germline gives CDR1 SGHAT, CDR2 FQNNGV. The CDR3 loop spans 15 amino acids. Trimming took 1 base from V and 6 from J, leaving 13 bases between them.